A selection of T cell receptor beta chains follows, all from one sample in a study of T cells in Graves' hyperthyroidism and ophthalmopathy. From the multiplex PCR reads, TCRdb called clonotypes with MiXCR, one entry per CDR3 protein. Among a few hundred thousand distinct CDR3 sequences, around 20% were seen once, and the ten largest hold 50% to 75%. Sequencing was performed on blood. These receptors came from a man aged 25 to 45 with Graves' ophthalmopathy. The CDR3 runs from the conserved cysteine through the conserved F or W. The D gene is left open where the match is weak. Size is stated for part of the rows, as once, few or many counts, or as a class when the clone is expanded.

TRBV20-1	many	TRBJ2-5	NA	CSARDSLAPETQYF	TGCAGTGCTAGAGATTCACTAGCTCCAGAGACCCAGTACTTC
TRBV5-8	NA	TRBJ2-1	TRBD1	CASSSAGQGNNEQFF	TGTGCCAGCAGCTCGGCGGGACAGGGTAACAATGAGCAGTTCTTC
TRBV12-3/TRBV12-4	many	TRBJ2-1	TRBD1	CASSPTGTEYNEQFF	TGTGCCAGCTCCCCCACCGGGACAGAATACAATGAGCAGTTCTTC
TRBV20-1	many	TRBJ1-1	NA	CSATWTVMNTEAFF	TGCAGTGCTACATGGACAGTAATGAACACTGAAGCTTTCTTT
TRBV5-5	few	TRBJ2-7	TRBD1	CASSTRTGAYEQYF	TGTGCCAGCAGCACAAGGACAGGGGCCTACGAGCAGTACTTC
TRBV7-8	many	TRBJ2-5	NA	CASSLGLAFKTQYF	TGTGCCAGCAGCTTAGGGCTAGCGTTTAAGACCCAGTACTTC
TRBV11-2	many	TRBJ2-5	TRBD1	CASSRAGTGQETQYF	TGTGCCAGCAGCCGAGCCGGGACAGGGCAAGAGACCCAGTACTTC
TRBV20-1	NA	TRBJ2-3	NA	CSATGERTDTQYF	TGCAGTGCCACGGGAGAGAGGACAGATACGCAGTATTTT
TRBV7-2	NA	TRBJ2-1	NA	CASSQGWGDEQFF	TGTGCCAGCAGCCAGGGATGGGGGGATGAGCAGTTCTTC
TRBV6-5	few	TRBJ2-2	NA	CASSYGQGYTGELFF	TGTGCCAGCAGTTACGGGCAGGGTTACACCGGGGAGCTGTTTTTT
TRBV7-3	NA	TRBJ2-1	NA	CASSSHPDGYNEQFF	TGTGCCAGCAGCTCCCACCCGGACGGCTACAATGAGCAGTTCTTC
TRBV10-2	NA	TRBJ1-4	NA	CASRDGLTPEKLFF	TGCGCCAGCAGAGACGGGCTCACTCCTGAAAAACTGTTTTTT
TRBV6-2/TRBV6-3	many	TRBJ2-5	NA	CASSQTRQTETQYF	TGTGCCAGCAGCCAGACAAGGCAGACCGAGACCCAGTACTTC
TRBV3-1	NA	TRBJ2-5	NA	CASSQAPVLALETQYF	TGTGCCAGCAGCCAAGCCCCTGTCCTAGCGCTTGAGACCCAGTACTTC
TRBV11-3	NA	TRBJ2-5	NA	CASSTGGRKTQYF	TGTGCCAGCAGCACCGGGGGTCGGAAGACCCAGTACTTC
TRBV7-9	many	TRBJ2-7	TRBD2	CASSLGTTLDFYEQYF	TGTGCCAGCAGCTTGGGGACTACTTTAGACTTCTACGAGCAGTACTTC
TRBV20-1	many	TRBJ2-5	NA	CSAAGTTSVGTQYF	TGCAGTGCAGCTGGGACCACGTCCGTGGGGACCCAGTACTTC
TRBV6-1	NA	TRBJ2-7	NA	CASRRGRAVYEQYF	TGTGCCAGCAGGAGGGGGAGGGCCGTCTACGAGCAGTACTTC
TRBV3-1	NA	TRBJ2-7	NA	CASSAHYEQYF	TGTGCCAGCAGCGCCCACTACGAGCAGTACTTC
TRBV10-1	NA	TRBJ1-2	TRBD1	CASSYETGVGYTF	TGCGCCAGCAGCTACGAAACAGGGGTCGGCTACACCTTC
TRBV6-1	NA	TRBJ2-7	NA	CASSDTPDSSYEQYF	TGTGCCAGCAGTGATACCCCGGACAGCTCCTACGAGCAGTACTTC
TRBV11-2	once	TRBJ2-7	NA	CASSPPGGETYEQYF	TGTGCCAGCAGCCCCCCAGGCGGGGAAACCTACGAGCAGTACTTC
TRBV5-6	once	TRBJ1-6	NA	CASSSPPADSALHF	TGTGCCAGCAGCTCCCCTCCCGCCGACAGCGCTCTCCACTTT
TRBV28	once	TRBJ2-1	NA	CASTLRWGRESSYNEQFF	TGTGCCAGCACCCTACGATGGGGGCGGGAAAGCTCCTACAATGAGCAGTTCTTC
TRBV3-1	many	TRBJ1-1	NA	CASSQGGSDTEAFF	TGTGCCAGCAGCCAAGGGGGGTCGGACACTGAAGCTTTCTTT
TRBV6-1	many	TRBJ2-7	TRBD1	CASSITGAPLDEQYF	TGTGCCAGCTCTATCACAGGGGCTCCACTGGACGAGCAGTACTTC
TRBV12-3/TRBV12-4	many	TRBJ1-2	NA	CASSLQGGYTF	TGTGCCAGCAGTTTACAGGGTGGCTACACCTTC
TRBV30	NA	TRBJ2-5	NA	CAWSVGGEGGTQYF	TGTGCCTGGAGTGTGGGGGGAGAAGGGGGGACCCAGTACTTC
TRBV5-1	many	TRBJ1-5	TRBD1	CASSLAGGNNQPQHF	TGCGCCAGCAGCTTGGCAGGGGGAAACAATCAGCCCCAGCATTTT
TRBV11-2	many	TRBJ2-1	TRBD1	CASSLGTGGSYNEQFF	TGTGCCAGCAGCTTAGGGACAGGGGGATCCTACAATGAGCAGTTCTTC
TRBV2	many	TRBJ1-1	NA	CASNGVRVGTEAFF	TGTGCCAGCAATGGGGTCAGGGTAGGCACTGAAGCTTTCTTT
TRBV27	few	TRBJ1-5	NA	CASSLVTVDSNQPQHF	TGTGCCAGCAGTTTAGTAACGGTCGATAGCAATCAGCCCCAGCATTTT
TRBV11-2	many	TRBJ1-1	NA	CASSPHTEAFF	TGTGCCAGCAGCCCTCACACTGAAGCTTTCTTT
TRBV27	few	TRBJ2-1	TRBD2	CASSLRWTSGHNEQFF	TGTGCCAGCAGTCTTCGGTGGACTAGCGGACACAATGAGCAGTTCTTC
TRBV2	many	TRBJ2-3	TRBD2	CASRAAVGLAGKDTQYF	TGTGCCAGCAGGGCCGCCGTGGGACTAGCGGGGAAAGATACGCAGTATTTT
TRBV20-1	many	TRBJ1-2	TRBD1	CSAIEGQSNYGYTF	TGCAGTGCTATTGAGGGACAGTCAAACTATGGCTACACCTTC
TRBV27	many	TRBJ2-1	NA	CASSLRSGNPYNEQFF	TGTGCCAGCAGTTTAAGGTCGGGAAACCCCTACAATGAGCAGTTCTTC
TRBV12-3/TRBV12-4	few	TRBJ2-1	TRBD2	CASTKGLAYNEQFF	TGTGCCAGCACCAAGGGACTAGCCTACAATGAGCAGTTCTTC
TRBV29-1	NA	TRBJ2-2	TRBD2	CSVSTLGLAGVPGELFF	TGCAGCGTTTCTACCCTTGGACTAGCGGGAGTTCCCGGGGAGCTGTTTTTT
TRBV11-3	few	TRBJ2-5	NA	CASSEGGGGPEAQYF	TGTGCCAGCAGCGAAGGGGGGGGAGGGCCAGAGGCCCAGTACTTC
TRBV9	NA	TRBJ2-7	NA	CASSVWPPLRVQYF	TGTGCCAGCAGCGTCTGGCCACCACTACGAGTGCAGTACTTC
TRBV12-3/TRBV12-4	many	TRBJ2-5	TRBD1	CASSYTGTGEETQYF	TGTGCCAGCAGTTACACCGGGACAGGGGAAGAGACCCAGTACTTC
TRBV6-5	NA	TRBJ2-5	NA	CASSYSKGRVGQYF	TGTGCCAGCAGTTACTCGAAAGGGCGGGTCGGTCAGTACTTC
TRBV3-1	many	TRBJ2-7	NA	CASSLSTGYYGQYF	TGTGCCAGCAGCCTTTCTACAGGATACTATGGGCAGTACTTC
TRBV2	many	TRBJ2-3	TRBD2	CASSLELAGGADTQYF	TGTGCCAGCAGTCTGGAACTAGCGGGAGGGGCAGATACGCAGTATTTT
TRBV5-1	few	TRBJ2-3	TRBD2	CASSRSGRNTDTQYF	TGCGCCAGCAGCCGGAGCGGGAGGAACACAGATACGCAGTATTTT